These 23 T cell receptor beta chains share one sample of origin, sequenced in a study of a mutant IDH1 vaccine in newly diagnosed glioma. Only in-frame clones appear in the TCRdb table, and some are missing; sequencing was by immunoSEQ multiplex PCR. Of 60,000 or so clones listed, around four fifths are singletons. Antigen specificity for these receptors is unknown. Time point reported: week 35, safety follow-up. What each vaccine dose contained was 300 ug of mutant IDH1 20-mer peptide, accompanied by topical imiquimod. The sequenced sample was PBMCs, obtained from a glioma patient whose treatment included an IDH1 peptide vaccine. The source is a man aged 25 to 40 with glioma.

The chain is built from TRBV6-5 and TRBJ2-4; D is possibly TRBD2 (5 bases). This CDR3 spans 13 amino acids. Trimming shortened V by 5 bases and J by 0 bases, and 5 bases separated the two germline ends. Germline V gives CDR1 MNHEY, CDR2 SVGAGI. CDR3 amino acids: CASSGLAKNIQYF. In DNA form, the CDR3 reads TGTGCCAGCAGTGGACTAGCCAAAAACATTCAGTACTTC.

The chain joins TRBV10-3 to TRBJ1-4, with a tentative D call TRBD1 (5 bases). V was clipped by 10 bases and J by 4 bases, with 16 bases between them. The germline CDR1 and CDR2 sequences are ENHRY and SYGVKD. The CDR3 totals 14 residues. CDR3 loop: CATADWGGNEKLFF. The CDR3 DNA reads TGTGCCACCGCCGATTGGGGCGGTAATGAAAAACTGTTTTTT.

J is TRBJ1-1 and V is TRBV18; no reliable D call. Germline V gene data show CDR1 as KGHSH and CDR2 as LQKENI. V was trimmed by 5 bases and J by 0 bases, leaving 13 bases between them. This CDR3 has 15 amino acids. CDR3 sequence reads: CASSGVAGMNTEAFF. CDR3 in DNA: TGTGCCAGCTCAGGGGTGGCGGGAATGAACACTGAAGCTTTCTTT. The entire variable domain, with the rest obtained from reference TRBV18 and TRBJ1-1, is as follows: NAGVMQNPRHLVRRRGQEARLRCSPMKGHSHVYWYRQLPEEGLKFMVYLQKENIIDESGMPKERFSAEFPKEGPSILRIQQVVRGDSAAYFCASSGVAGMNTEAFFGQGTRLTVV.

The CDR3 sequence: CASIEGGGEKLFF. CDR3 DNA: TGTGCCAGCATTGAGGGAGGCGGGGAAAAACTGTTTTTT. The chain combines TRBV28 with TRBJ1-4; D gene uncertain. From germline, CDR1 is MDHEN and CDR2 SYDVKM. Trimming left V 7 bases short and J 8 bases short, with 14 bases between. CDR3 length: 13 amino acids.

This rearrangement joins TRBV19 to TRBJ2-7, with TRBD2 identical over 8 bases. Unmatched junction bases numbered 4, after V lost 3 bases and J lost 6 bases. The length of the CDR3 is 13 residues. Germline V gene data show CDR1 as LNHDA and CDR2 as SQIVND (reference sequence). In DNA, the CDR3 is TGTGCCAGTAGTATGCGGGGGGCAGGCGAGCAGTACTTC. It specifies CASSMRGAGEQYF. The complete variable domain, with remaining parts taken from reference TRBV19 and TRBJ2-7, reads DGGITQSPKYLFRKEGQNVTLSCEQNLNHDAMYWYRQDPGQGLRLIYYSQIVNDFQKGDIAEGYSVSREKKESFPLTVTSAQKNPTAFYLCASSMRGAGEQYFGPGTRLTVT.

This clone is deemed medium-sized (0.01 to 0.1%). The chain uses TRBV11-2 and TRBJ2-7; a weak D match, TRBD1 (5 bases). Between the trimmed V and J ends, which lost 2 bases and 3 bases, there was a span of 17 bases. The V gene's germline CDR1 is SGHAT and CDR2 FQNNGV. The CDR3 runs 16 residues. The CDR3 DNA follows: TGTGCCAGCAGCTTAACCACCCAGGGCCCAGACTACGAGCAGTACTTC. This gives the protein CASSLTTQGPDYEQYF.

This clone was recorded a few times. The rearrangement joins TRBV7-9 to TRBJ2-7; D uncertain. V was cut by 4 bases and J by 2 bases, with 15 bases left in between. CDR3 length: 15 amino acids. Germline V lookup: CDR1 SEHNR, CDR2 FQNEAQ (reference sequence). CDR3 sequence reads: CASSSDGTATYEQYF. CDR3 nucleotides: TGTGCCAGCAGCTCCGACGGTACAGCGACCTACGAGCAGTACTTC. The variable domain in full, with the rest retrieved from reference TRBV7-9 and TRBJ2-7, is DTGVSQNPRHKITKRGQNVTFRCDPISEHNRLYWYRQTLGQGPEFLTYFQNEAQLEKSRLLSDRFSAERPKGSFSTLEIQRTEQGDSAMYLCASSSDGTATYEQYFGPGTRLTVT.

This clone has just a few counts. V is TRBV4-1 and J is TRBJ1-1, with unresolved D. Per the germline V gene, CDR1 is MGHRA and CDR2 is YSYEKL. Between the trimmed V and J ends, which lost 2 bases and 0 bases, there was a span of 7 bases. This CDR3 is 14 amino acids long. CDR3 in DNA: TGCGCCAGCAGCCAAAGAGGGATGAACACTGAAGCTTTCTTT. Translating gives CASSQRGMNTEAFF.

The rearrangement joins TRBV13 to TRBJ1-1; no definite D call. CDR3 length: 13 amino acids. The V end was cut by 0 bases, the J end by 7 bases, with 9 bases between. Germline assignment: CDR1 PRHDT and CDR2 FYEKMQ (reference sequence). CDR3: CASSLGETVEAFF. In DNA, the CDR3 is TGTGCCAGCAGCTTAGGGGAGACGGTTGAAGCTTTCTTT.

This rearrangement joins TRBV5-1 to TRBJ1-4; no definite D call. The length of the CDR3 is 14 residues. Per the germline V gene, CDR1 is SGHRS and CDR2 is YFSETQ. V lost 0 bases and J 8 bases, leaving 11 bases between the germline ends. Here the CDR3 DNA reads TGCGCCAGCAGCTTGGGGCCAGTAGGGGAAAAACTGTTTTTT. This translates into CASSLGPVGEKLFF.

This clone was detected once. V usage is TRBV19 and J usage is TRBJ1-5; D is unresolved. There are 16 residues in the CDR3. With 6 bases removed from V and 0 bases from J, the gap between germline ends came to 15 bases. Germline CDR1 reads LNHDA; CDR2 reads SQIVND (reference sequence). CDR3: CASSNHSGSSNQPQHF. Written as DNA, the CDR3 is TGTGCCAGTAGCAACCACTCGGGCTCTAGCAATCAGCCCCAGCATTTT. Full variable domain (rest looked up from reference TRBV19 and TRBJ1-5): DGGITQSPKYLFRKEGQNVTLSCEQNLNHDAMYWYRQDPGQGLRLIYYSQIVNDFQKGDIAEGYSVSREKKESFPLTVTSAQKNPTAFYLCASSNHSGSSNQPQHFGDGTRLSIL.

V and J are TRBV11-2 and TRBJ1-4; D is possibly TRBD1 (5 bases). The V end lost 1 base, the J end lost 1 base, and 10 bases lay between the germline ends. CDR1 SGHAT and CDR2 FQNNGV come from the germline V gene. The CDR3 has 16 residues. The CDR3 loop reads CASSLARVGTNEKLFF. CDR3 sequence (DNA): TGTGCCAGCAGCTTAGCCAGGGTTGGAACTAATGAAAAACTGTTTTTT.

This chain connects TRBV6-5 to TRBJ1-1; 7 bases map to TRBD1. The germline gives CDR1 MNHEY, CDR2 SVGAGI. The V segment lost 0 bases and the J segment 0 bases; nucleotides outside the gene matches: 4. This CDR3 is built from 16 residues. The CDR3 nucleotides read TGTGCCAGCAGTTACTCCGGGACAGAGATGAACACTGAAGCTTTCTTT. This gives the protein CASSYSGTEMNTEAFF.

The chain joins TRBV30 to TRBJ2-2, with D hard to call. With the DNA end fitting TRBJ1-3 better, the J assignment may be wrong. Germline CDR1 reads GTSNPN; CDR2 reads SVGIG (reference sequence). This CDR3 spans 13 amino acids. This CDR3 reads CAWSGLSGNTIYF. DNA of the CDR3: TGTGCCTGGAGCGGGCTCTCTGGAAACACCATATATTTT.

This sequence joins TRBV19 and TRBJ2-1, with D uncertain. V was trimmed by 5 bases and J by 0 bases, leaving 8 bases between them. Germline V gene lookup returns CDR1 LNHDA and CDR2 SQIVND (reference sequence). The CDR3 contains 14 residues. The CDR3 DNA reads as TGTGCCAGTAGTCCGCGAGGCTCCTACAATGAGCAGTTCTTC. This sequence encodes CASSPRGSYNEQFF.

The chain is built from TRBV7-8 and TRBJ2-3; D possibly corresponds to TRBD1 (5 bases). V was shortened by 4 bases and J by 6 bases, with 23 bases between the two germline ends. The CDR3 has 17 residues. Germline CDR1 reads SGHVS; CDR2 reads FQNEAQ. CDR3 residues: CASSSILGQGSSDTQYF. As DNA, the CDR3 is TGTGCCAGCAGCTCGATTCTCGGACAAGGGTCTAGTGATACGCAGTATTTT.

This clone was counted only a few times. The chain joins TRBV15 to TRBJ1-1; the D is unclear. The ends were cut back, 1 base at V and 8 bases at J, with 17 bases in the middle. CDR1 and CDR2 from the germline V gene are LNHNV and YYDKDF (reference sequence). The CDR3 is made up of 15 amino acids. The CDR3 nucleotides are TGTGCCACCAGCAGAGGAAGGCAGACCCGAAGGGAAGCTTTCTTT. This encodes CATSRGRQTRREAFF.

The chain links TRBV9 to TRBJ1-2; 9 nucleotides line up with TRBD1. Germline V CDR1 and CDR2: SGDLS, YYNGEE. With V trimmed by 0 bases and J by 5 bases, 5 bases remained unmatched. The CDR3 loop spans 15 amino acids. The CDR3 spells CASSVVGTGLYGYTF. The CDR3 bases are TGTGCCAGCAGCGTAGTCGGGACAGGGCTTTATGGCTACACCTTC.

This chain links TRBV6-6 with TRBJ1-4; no firm D call. The V and J ends lost 0 bases and 4 bases respectively, with 9 bases between them. Germline V gene lookup returns CDR1 MNHNY and CDR2 SVGAGI (reference sequence). CDR3 length equals 15 residues. The CDR3 DNA sequence: TGTGCCAGCAGTTACTCGGAAGGAGTTAATGAAAAACTGTTTTTT. Protein product: CASSYSEGVNEKLFF.

J is TRBJ2-5 and V is TRBV15; TRBD2 matches 12 bases. Looked up from germline, CDR1 is LNHNV and CDR2 is YYDKDF (reference sequence). The CDR3 runs 23 residues. With 0 bases clipped from V and 4 bases from J, the junction kept 24 bases outside the gene matches. The CDR3 coding sequence is TGTGCCACCAGCAGAGATGATTTTCCCCTTGCGGCTAGCGGGGGGGGGAAGCGAGAGACCCAGTACTTC. Residues: CATSRDDFPLAASGGGKRETQYF. The whole variable domain, filled in from reference TRBV15 and TRBJ2-5, reads DAMVIQNPRYQVTQFGKPVTLSCSQTLNHNVMYWYQQKSSQAPKLLFHYYDKDFNNEADTPDNFQSRRPNTSFCFLDIRSPGLGDTAMYLCATSRDDFPLAASGGGKRETQYFGPGTRLLVL.

The gene calls are TRBV2 and TRBJ2-2; no firm D call. The CDR3 runs to 15 residues. CDR1 is SNHLY, CDR2 FYNNEI, per germline. The V end lost 5 bases, the J end lost 4 bases, and 14 bases lay between the germline ends. Here the CDR3 DNA reads TGTGCCAGCAGTCTTGTACAGTCACTCACCGGGGAGCTGTTTTTT. Its protein is CASSLVQSLTGELFF.

The chain recombines TRBV15 with TRBJ2-5; TRBD1 matches 8 bases. The CDR3 covers 18 residues. CDR1 LNHNV and CDR2 YYDKDF come from the germline V gene (reference sequence). With 0 bases clipped from V and 5 bases from J, the junction kept 14 bases outside the gene matches. This CDR3 is CATSRDWASGGDSETQYF. The CDR3, as DNA: TGTGCCACCAGCAGAGATTGGGCCTCAGGGGGCGATTCGGAGACCCAGTACTTC.

This clone was seen more than once but under ten times. The gene calls are TRBV4-1 and TRBJ1-1; a weak D match, TRBD1 (5 bases). This CDR3 is built from 15 residues. Trimming removed 0 bases from V and 5 bases from J, with 13 bases in between. CDR1 and CDR2 (germline): MGHRA, YSYEKL. In nucleotides, the CDR3 is TGCGCCAGCAGCCAAGATCGGGCGGGGCGGACTGAAGCTTTCTTT. This gives the protein CASSQDRAGRTEAFF.